The 9 T cell receptor beta chains given below trace back to one sample, sequenced in a study of beta chain features in type 1 diabetes (dated by TCRdb to about 2018). Their specific antigens are unknown. Library preparation employed the immunoSEQ multiplex PCR assay. All of the isolated RNA was reverse transcribed with the High Capacity cDNA Reverse Transcription Kit, so expressed TCRB transcripts were sequenced. This immuneACCESS table, as held by TCRdb, lists in-frame sequences with V and J called but not all clones. Of the missing ones, under half trace to an unresolved V gene in checked studies; the others have no known cause. This sample gives about 41,000 clones in total; approximately 60% of them show up just once. The top ten clonotypes cover approximately 1.6% of the sample. Beyond this particular receptor, the publication reports: In all four CD4+ subsets, TCRB CDR3 length was moderately but significantly shorter in type 1 diabetes patients.

The sample comprised Tregs from blood. This specimen's cell subset or site label, interpreted: regulatory CD4+ T cells. The receptors were sampled from a man between 25 and 39 years old with type 1 diabetes. Some clones in this sample may be carry-over from other donors' samples.

This chain connects TRBV10-3 to TRBJ2-5, with D perhaps matching TRBD2 (6 bases). The CDR3 has 13 amino acids. CDR1 is ENHRY, CDR2 SYGVKD, per germline. The germline V and J ends were trimmed by 6 bases and 4 bases, with 12 bases remaining between them. The CDR3 nucleotides are TGTGCCATCAGCGGCGGGGCCAGAGAGACCCAGTACTTC. Its translation is CAISGGARETQYF.

The rearrangement links TRBV18 to TRBJ2-6; D remains unclear. CDR3 length equals 15 residues. Germline CDR1 and CDR2: KGHSH and LQKENI. V was shortened by 6 bases and J by 1 base, with 10 bases between the two germline ends. In DNA form, the CDR3 reads TGTGCCAGCTCGCTCACAGAGTCTGGGGCCAACGTCCTGACTTTC. As protein: CASSLTESGANVLTF.

The table lists this clone with a few counts. The V and J genes are TRBV6-5 and TRBJ1-2; D may be TRBD1 (5 bases). The CDR3 contains 13 residues. Germline V gene sequence: CDR1 MNHEY, CDR2 SVGAGI. V lost 8 bases and J 1 base, leaving 11 bases between the germline ends. The CDR3 nucleotides are TGTGCCAGCCAGGGCCCCGATAACTATGGCTACACCTTC. It yields the protein CASQGPDNYGYTF.

The rearrangement uses TRBV19 and TRBJ2-2; D unclear. The CDR3 contains 14 residues. Germline V CDR1 and CDR2: LNHDA, SQIVND (reference sequence). V lost 1 base to trimming and J lost 3 bases, with 6 bases between them. The DNA for the CDR3 is TGTGCCAGTAGTATAGTGGCGGACACCGGGGAGCTGTTTTTT. This encodes CASSIVADTGELFF. The variable domain in full, with the rest retrieved from reference TRBV19 and TRBJ2-2, is DGGITQSPKYLFRKEGQNVTLSCEQNLNHDAMYWYRQDPGQGLRLIYYSQIVNDFQKGDIAEGYSVSREKKESFPLTVTSAQKNPTAFYLCASSIVADTGELFFGEGSRLTVL.

The chain is built from TRBV4-3 and TRBJ1-4; D gene uncertain. Germline lookup yields CDR1 LGHNA and CDR2 YSLEER. This CDR3 contains 17 residues. Trimming removed 1 base from V and 3 bases from J, with 15 bases in between. The CDR3 spells CASSQVFGRSANEKLFF. CDR3 DNA sequence: TGCGCCAGCAGCCAAGTCTTCGGGAGATCAGCTAATGAAAAACTGTTTTTT.

The chain uses TRBV6-6 and TRBJ1-1; a possible D gene is TRBD1 (6 bases). In germline, CDR1 is MNHNY, CDR2 SVGAGI (reference sequence). CDR3 length equals 14 residues. Trimming took 10 bases from V and 0 from J, leaving 15 bases between them. CDR3 protein: CATKGGTLNTEAFF. For the CDR3, the DNA is TGTGCCACCAAGGGGGGGACGCTGAACACTGAAGCTTTCTTT.

The chain is built from TRBV7-9 and TRBJ2-1; possibly TRBD1 for D (6 bases). V was pared by 5 bases and J by 7 bases, with 18 bases between. This CDR3 spans 15 amino acids. The V gene's germline CDR1 is SEHNR and CDR2 FQNEAQ (reference sequence). Here the CDR3 reads CASSPTFGGLNEQFF. CDR3 sequence (DNA): TGTGCCAGCAGCCCCACCTTTGGGGGCCTAAATGAGCAGTTCTTC.

The CDR3 nucleotides are TGTGCCAGCAGTATGCTAGGTGCGCAGTATTTT. The encoded protein is CASSMLGAQYF. V is TRBV6-5 and J is TRBJ2-3; D unresolved. The length of the CDR3 is 11 residues. V lost 5 bases, J lost 10 bases, and 10 bases lay in between. Germline V gives CDR1 MNHEY, CDR2 SVGAGI.

This rearrangement joins TRBV7-6 to TRBJ2-7; D uncertain. Germline assignment: CDR1 SGHVS and CDR2 FNYEAQ. The V gene lost 1 base and the J gene lost 4 bases, with 11 bases spanning the gap. CDR3 length: 14 amino acids. CDR3 region: CASSLGHGEYEQYF. The CDR3 coding sequence is TGTGCCAGCAGCTTAGGGCACGGAGAGTACGAGCAGTACTTC.